This T cell receptor (beta chain) was documented in a study of CD4 T cells in relation to SARS-CoV-2 and coronaviruses. The CDR3 extends over 13 amino acids. V shed 5 bases and J shed 4 bases, with 12 bases lying between them. CDR1 is SNHLY and CDR2 is FYNNEI in the germline V gene. About this clone: Its antigen is undetermined.

Naive and memory CD4+ T cells were separated from cryopreserved PBMCs. For around ten days, around 10^5 sorted CD4+ cells grew with T cell-depleted PBMCs and CEF. Study-level findings and limits: Monoreactive clones expanded significantly more to SARS-CoV-2 than crossreactive clones did.

The table came from immunoSEQ multiplex PCR; TCRdb's copy has only in-frame clones and leaves some out. The sample gives about 43,000 clones, about four fifths of which show up once; under 1.5% is in the top ten. This receptor was obtained from an adult with COVID-19. This chain links TRBV2 with TRBJ2-7; D uncertain. The source material was naive CD4+ T cells from PBMCs, cultured in vitro. Documented subset: naive CD4+ T cells isolated by negative enrichment. DNA for the CDR3: TGTGCCAGCAGTACTATGTTAGGGTACGAGCAGTACTTC. Protein product: CASSTMLGYEQYF.